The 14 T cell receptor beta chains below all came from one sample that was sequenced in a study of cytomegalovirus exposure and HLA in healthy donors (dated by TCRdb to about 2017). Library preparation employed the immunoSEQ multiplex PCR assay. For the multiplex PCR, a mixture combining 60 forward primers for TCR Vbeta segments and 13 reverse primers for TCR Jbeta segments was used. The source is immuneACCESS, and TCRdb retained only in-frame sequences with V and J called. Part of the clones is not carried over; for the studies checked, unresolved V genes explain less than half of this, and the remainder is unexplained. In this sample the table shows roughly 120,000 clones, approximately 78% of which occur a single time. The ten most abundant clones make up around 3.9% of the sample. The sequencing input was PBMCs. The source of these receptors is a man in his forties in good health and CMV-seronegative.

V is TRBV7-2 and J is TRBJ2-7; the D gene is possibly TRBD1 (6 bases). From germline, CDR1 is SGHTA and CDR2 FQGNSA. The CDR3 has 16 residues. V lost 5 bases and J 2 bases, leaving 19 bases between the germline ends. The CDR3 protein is CASSPFPQGTPYEQYF. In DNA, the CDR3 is TGTGCCAGCAGCCCCTTTCCCCAGGGGACCCCCTACGAGCAGTACTTC.

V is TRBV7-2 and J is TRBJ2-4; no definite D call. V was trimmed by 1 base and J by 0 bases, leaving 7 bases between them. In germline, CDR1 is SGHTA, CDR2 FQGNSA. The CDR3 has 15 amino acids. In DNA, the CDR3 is TGTGCCAGCAGCTTAGACTACGGAGCCAAAAACATTCAGTACTTC. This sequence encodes CASSLDYGAKNIQYF.

Here the CDR3 DNA reads TGTGCCAGCAGAACCCTCGACAGTAACTATGGCTACACCTTC. Amino acid sequence: CASRTLDSNYGYTF. V gene TRBV7-9 combines with J gene TRBJ1-2, with a possible D match to TRBD1 (5 bases). V shed 6 bases and J shed 1 base, with 12 bases lying between them. The CDR3 totals 14 residues. Germline V gene sequence: CDR1 SEHNR, CDR2 FQNEAQ (reference sequence). The variable domain in full, with the rest retrieved from reference TRBV7-9 and TRBJ1-2, is DTGVSQNPRHKITKRGQNVTFRCDPISEHNRLYWYRQTLGQGPEFLTYFQNEAQLEKSRLLSDRFSAERPKGSFSTLEIQRTEQGDSAMYLCASRTLDSNYGYTFGSGTRLTVV.

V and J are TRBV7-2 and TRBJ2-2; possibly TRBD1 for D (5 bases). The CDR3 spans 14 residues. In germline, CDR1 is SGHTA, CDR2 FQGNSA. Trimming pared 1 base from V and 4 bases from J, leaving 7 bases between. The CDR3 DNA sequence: TGTGCCAGCAGCTTAGGACAGATCACCGGGGAGCTGTTTTTT. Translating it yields CASSLGQITGELFF.

The CDR3 nucleotides read TGTGCCAGCTCACCCTCGACAGTAACCTCTGGGGCCAACGTCCTGACTTTC. It translates to CASSPSTVTSGANVLTF. The chain uses TRBV18 and TRBJ2-6; a weak D match, TRBD1 (5 bases). Germline V gives CDR1 KGHSH, CDR2 LQKENI. The CDR3 length is 17 residues. V dropped 3 bases and J dropped 0 bases, with 12 bases sitting between them.

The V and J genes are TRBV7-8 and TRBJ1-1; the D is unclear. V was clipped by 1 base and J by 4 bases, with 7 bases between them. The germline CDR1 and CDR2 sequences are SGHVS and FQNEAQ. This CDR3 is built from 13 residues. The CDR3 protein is CASSLGSGTEAFF. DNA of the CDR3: TGTGCCAGCAGCTTAGGCAGCGGCACTGAAGCTTTCTTT.

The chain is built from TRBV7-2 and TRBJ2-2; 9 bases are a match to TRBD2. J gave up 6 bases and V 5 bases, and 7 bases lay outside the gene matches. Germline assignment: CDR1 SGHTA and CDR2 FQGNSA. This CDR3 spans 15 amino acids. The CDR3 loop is CASSHLLAGAGELFF. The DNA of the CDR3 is TGTGCCAGCAGCCACCTTTTAGCGGGGGCCGGGGAGCTGTTTTTT. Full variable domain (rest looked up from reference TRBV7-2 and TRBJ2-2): GAGVSQSPSNKVTEKGKDVELRCDPISGHTALYWYRQSLGQGLEFLIYFQGNSAPDKSGLPSDRFSAERTGGSVSTLTIQRTQQEDSAVYLCASSHLLAGAGELFFGEGSRLTVL.

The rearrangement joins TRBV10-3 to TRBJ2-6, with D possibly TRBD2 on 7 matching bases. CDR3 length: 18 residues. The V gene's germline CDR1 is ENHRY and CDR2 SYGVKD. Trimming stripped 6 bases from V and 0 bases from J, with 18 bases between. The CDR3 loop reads CAISSGTGGRSGANVLTF. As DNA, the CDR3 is TGTGCCATCAGCTCCGGGACGGGGGGCCGCTCTGGGGCCAACGTCCTGACTTTC.

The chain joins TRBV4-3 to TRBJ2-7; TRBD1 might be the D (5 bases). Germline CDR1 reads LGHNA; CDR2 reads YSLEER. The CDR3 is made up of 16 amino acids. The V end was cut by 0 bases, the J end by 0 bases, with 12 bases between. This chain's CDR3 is CASSQDTGTYSYEQYF. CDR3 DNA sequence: TGCGCCAGCAGCCAAGATACAGGCACGTACTCCTACGAGCAGTACTTC.

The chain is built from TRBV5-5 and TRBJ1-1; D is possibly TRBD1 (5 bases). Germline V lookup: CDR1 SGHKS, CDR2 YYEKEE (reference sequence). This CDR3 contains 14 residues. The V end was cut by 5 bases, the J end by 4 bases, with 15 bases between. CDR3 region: CASSRRAGGTEAFF. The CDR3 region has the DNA TGTGCCAGCAGTAGAAGGGCGGGGGGCACTGAAGCTTTCTTT.

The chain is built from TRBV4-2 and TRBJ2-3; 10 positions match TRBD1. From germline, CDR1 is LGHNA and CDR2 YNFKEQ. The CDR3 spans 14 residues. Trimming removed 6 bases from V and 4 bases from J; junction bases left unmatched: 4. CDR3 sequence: CASRDRGLADTQYF. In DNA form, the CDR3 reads TGTGCCAGCAGAGACAGGGGGCTCGCAGATACGCAGTATTTT.

CDR3 residues: CASSNDRNQQYF. CDR3 bases: TGTGCCAGCAGCAACGACAGGAACCAGCAGTACTTC. The gene calls are TRBV13 and TRBJ2-7, with D perhaps TRBD1 (6 bases). V lost 5 bases, J lost 8 bases, and 13 bases lay in between. CDR1 is PRHDT and CDR2 is FYEKMQ in the germline V gene (reference sequence). The CDR3 consists of 12 residues.

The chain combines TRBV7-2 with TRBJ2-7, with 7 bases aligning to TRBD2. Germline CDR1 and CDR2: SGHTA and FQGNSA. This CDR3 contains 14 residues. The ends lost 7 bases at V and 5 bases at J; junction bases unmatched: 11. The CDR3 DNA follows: TGTGCCAGCACCCCCTCGTTTGGGAGGGACGAGCAGTACTTC. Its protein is CASTPSFGRDEQYF.

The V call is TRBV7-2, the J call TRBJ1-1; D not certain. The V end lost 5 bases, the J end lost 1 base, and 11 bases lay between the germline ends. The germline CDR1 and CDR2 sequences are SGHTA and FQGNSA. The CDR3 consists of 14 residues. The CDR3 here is CASSLAAGNTEAFF. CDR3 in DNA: TGTGCCAGCAGCCTCGCGGCGGGGAACACTGAAGCTTTCTTT. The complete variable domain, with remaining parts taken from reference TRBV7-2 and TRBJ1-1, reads GAGVSQSPSNKVTEKGKDVELRCDPISGHTALYWYRQSLGQGLEFLIYFQGNSAPDKSGLPSDRFSAERTGGSVSTLTIQRTQQEDSAVYLCASSLAAGNTEAFFGQGTRLTVV.